The next 21 T cell receptor beta chains were all read from a single sample in a study of T cells in localized non-small cell lung cancer. The data were produced by immunoSEQ multiplex PCR, yet TCRdb's version contains in-frame clones alone and is incomplete. The data contain over 40,000 clones, about nine tenths of them seen just once; the ten biggest clones take up over 2.5%. This specimen consisted of peripheral blood, obtained before any cancer treatment. The receptors here all came from a female donor over 55 with stage I squamous cell lung carcinoma.

The V gene is TRBV11-2, the J gene TRBJ2-1; 14 bases line up with TRBD2. CDR3 length: 14 residues. J lost 10 bases, V lost 5 bases, and 4 bases had no gene match. The germline CDR1 and CDR2 sequences are SGHAT and FQNNGV. The chain's CDR3 is CASSRLAGGQEQFF. DNA of the CDR3: TGTGCCAGCAGCAGACTAGCGGGAGGGCAAGAGCAGTTCTTC.

This chain connects TRBV7-3 to TRBJ1-2, with 9 bases fitting TRBD1. From germline, CDR1 is SGHTA and CDR2 FQGTGA. The V gene end was trimmed by 4 bases and the J gene end by 8 bases; junction bases not matched to a gene: 8. CDR3 size: 14 residues. The CDR3 nucleotides read TGTGCCAGCAGCTCCGGGACAGGGCTCGCGGGCTACACCTTC. Protein sequence: CASSSGTGLAGYTF.

V is TRBV9 and J is TRBJ1-5, with D possibly TRBD1 on 6 matching bases. The V end was cut by 3 bases, the J end by 1 base, with 11 bases between. Germline CDR1 reads SGDLS; CDR2 reads YYNGEE. The CDR3 is 15 amino acids. The CDR3 coding sequence is TGTGCCAGCAGCGGAGGGGGGTTGAGCAATCAGCCCCAGCATTTT. Translated: CASSGGGLSNQPQHF.

This CDR3 reads CASRADRNTEAFF. The CDR3 DNA sequence: TGTGCCAGCAGAGCCGACAGGAACACTGAAGCTTTCTTT. The gene calls are TRBV27 and TRBJ1-1; tentatively, D is TRBD1 (5 bases). This CDR3 comprises 13 residues. Germline assignment: CDR1 MNHEY and CDR2 SMNVEV (reference sequence). Trimming removed 6 bases from V and 1 base from J, with 9 bases in between.

The sample holds one count of this clone. This chain uses TRBV11-2 with TRBJ1-2, with 9 bases fitting TRBD1. Germline loops: CDR1 SGHAT, CDR2 FQNNGV. After removal of 3 bases from V and 2 bases from J, the junction contained 4 bases not matched to a gene. The CDR3 consists of 15 residues. The CDR3 reads CASSFTGGWNYGYTF. Written as DNA, the CDR3 is TGTGCCAGCAGCTTTACAGGGGGCTGGAACTATGGCTACACCTTC.

In its sample, this clone was seen once. The chain uses TRBV19 and TRBJ2-3; 7 bases match TRBD2. Germline values: CDR1 LNHDA, CDR2 SQIVND (reference sequence). The J segment lost 4 bases and the V segment lost 2 bases, leaving 6 bases of the junction unmatched. The CDR3 has 15 amino acids. CDR3 in DNA: TGTGCCAGTAGTATACGCGGGAGTGGTCCAGATACGCAGTATTTT. Translating gives CASSIRGSGPDTQYF. The full variable domain, completed using reference TRBV19 and TRBJ2-3, is DGGITQSPKYLFRKEGQNVTLSCEQNLNHDAMYWYRQDPGQGLRLIYYSQIVNDFQKGDIAEGYSVSREKKESFPLTVTSAQKNPTAFYLCASSIRGSGPDTQYFGPGTRLTVL.

This clone has only one observation. The gene calls are TRBV7-9 and TRBJ2-7; D uncertain. Trimming took 0 bases from V and 6 from J, leaving 9 bases between them. CDR3 length: 13 amino acids. Germline V gene lookup returns CDR1 SEHNR and CDR2 FQNEAQ (reference sequence). The CDR3: CASSLATLSEQYF. The CDR3 coding sequence is TGTGCCAGCAGCTTAGCCACCCTCTCCGAGCAGTACTTC.

The V and J genes are TRBV19 and TRBJ2-1; 12 positions agree with TRBD2. After removal of 7 bases from V and 9 bases from J, the junction contained 10 bases not matched to a gene. In germline, CDR1 is LNHDA, CDR2 SQIVND (reference sequence). The CDR3 has 15 amino acids. The CDR3 DNA reads as TGTGCCAGTATTGAGATGACTAGCGGGAGAGTTGAGCAGTTCTTC. It codes for CASIEMTSGRVEQFF.

This clone was recorded a few times. The rearrangement links TRBV19 to TRBJ1-5, with a tentative D call TRBD1 (5 bases). Germline values: CDR1 LNHDA, CDR2 SQIVND (reference sequence). V lost 5 bases, J lost 6 bases, and 14 bases lay in between. The CDR3 is 14 residues long. Here the CDR3 DNA reads TGTGCCAGTAGTTCGTCGGGGCTGGGTCAGCCCCAGCATTTT. Translated, it gives CASSSSGLGQPQHF.

This chain joins TRBV6-6 and TRBJ2-1; no reliable D call. The CDR3 sequence is 13 residues long. The germline V gene encodes CDR1 MNHNY and CDR2 SVGAGI (reference sequence). V was pared by 5 bases and J by 6 bases, with 11 bases between. CDR3 sequence (DNA): TGTGCCAGCAGTCCCCGCCAGGTCAATGAGCAGTTCTTC. Protein product: CASSPRQVNEQFF.

The chain links TRBV29-1 to TRBJ1-4; possibly TRBD1 for D (5 bases). Looked up from germline, CDR1 is SQVTM and CDR2 is ANQGSEA. This CDR3 has 13 residues. With 2 bases removed from V and 4 bases from J, the gap between germline ends came to 8 bases. The CDR3 reads CSVEQGNNEKLFF. CDR3 sequence (DNA): TGCAGCGTTGAACAGGGTAATAATGAAAAACTGTTTTTT.

The chain carries TRBV11-3 and TRBJ2-1; D remains unclear. Germline lookup yields CDR1 SGHNT and CDR2 YENEEA. The CDR3 runs 14 residues. V lost 3 bases to trimming and J lost 4 bases, with 10 bases between them. DNA for the CDR3: TGTGCCAGCAGCTTCGGGCCCATGTACAATGAGCAGTTCTTC. Translation gives CASSFGPMYNEQFF.

V is TRBV11-2 and J is TRBJ2-2; 7 bases fit TRBD2. This CDR3 region has 15 residues. Germline lookup yields CDR1 SGHAT and CDR2 FQNNGV. J was trimmed by 4 bases and V by 7 bases; bases with no gene match: 9. CDR3 residues: CASTVGGPGTGELFF. CDR3 DNA sequence: TGTGCCAGCACAGTGGGAGGGCCCGGCACCGGGGAGCTGTTTTTT.

V and J are TRBV19 and TRBJ2-7, with D possibly TRBD1 on 6 matching bases. Germline assignment: CDR1 LNHDA and CDR2 SQIVND (reference sequence). This CDR3 comprises 11 residues. CDR3 sequence reads: CASSIGRGDSV. CDR3 in DNA: TGTGCCAGTAGTATAGGCAGGGGCGATAGTGTC.

The chain employs TRBV27 and TRBJ2-7; 12 bases are shared with TRBD2. This CDR3 has 14 residues. The V and J ends lost 6 bases and 4 bases, in that order; junction bases with no gene match: 4. Looked up from germline, CDR1 is MNHEY and CDR2 is SMNVEV (reference sequence). The CDR3 DNA sequence: TGTGCCAGCAGAGGACTAGCGGGACGGTACGAGCAGTACTTC. This codes for CASRGLAGRYEQYF.

V usage is TRBV7-9 and J usage is TRBJ2-1; D is uncertain. CDR1 is SEHNR and CDR2 is FQNEAQ in the germline V gene (reference sequence). This CDR3 region has 15 residues. The V end was cut by 1 base, the J end by 8 bases, with 15 bases between. The CDR3 bases are TGTGCCAGCAGCTTAGAGGGCAAGTTTCTGGATGAGCAGTTCTTC. This gives the protein CASSLEGKFLDEQFF.

The chain couples TRBV14 to TRBJ2-7; 12 bases fit TRBD2. CDR3 length: 16 amino acids. V was pared by 1 base and J by 7 bases, with 8 bases of the junction left unmatched. Germline lookup yields CDR1 SGHDN and CDR2 FVKESK. The CDR3 protein is CASSQVSASGRGEQYF. The CDR3 DNA is TGTGCCAGCAGCCAAGTTTCGGCTAGCGGGAGGGGAGAGCAGTACTTC.

CDR3 sequence reads: CASSGPGEQYF. CDR3 sequence (DNA): TGTGCCAGCTCGGGGCCCGGGGAGCAGTACTTC. The chain has TRBV18 and TRBJ2-7; D perhaps matches TRBD1 (5 bases). The CDR3 runs to 11 residues. V gave up 6 bases and J gave up 7 bases, with 10 bases separating them. Germline loops: CDR1 KGHSH, CDR2 LQKENI.

This chain connects TRBV5-1 to TRBJ1-1, with 7 positions matching TRBD1. The CDR3 is 15 residues long. V dropped 4 bases and J dropped 3; count of bases not matched to a gene: 9. CDR1 is SGHRS, CDR2 YFSETQ, per germline. The CDR3 sequence: CASSMKGQAHTEAFF. DNA of the CDR3: TGCGCCAGCAGCATGAAAGGACAGGCCCACACTGAAGCTTTCTTT.

The CDR3 bases are TGTGCCAGCAGCTCCCGTGGCGGACTCAAGCAGTACTTC. It is translated as CASSSRGGLKQYF. The V call is TRBV13, the J call TRBJ2-7, with D possibly TRBD2 on 5 matching bases. The germline CDR1 and CDR2 sequences are PRHDT and FYEKMQ (reference sequence). With 4 bases removed from V and 8 bases from J, the gap between germline ends came to 15 bases. This CDR3 is 13 amino acids long.

V is TRBV4-1 and J is TRBJ2-7; weak D call: TRBD1 (5 bases). V lost 1 base to trimming and J lost 6 bases, with 13 bases between them. CDR3 length: 14 residues. Germline V gene sequence: CDR1 MGHRA, CDR2 YSYEKL. The CDR3 spells CASSQVLGPSEQYF. As DNA, the CDR3 is TGCGCCAGCAGCCAAGTATTGGGGCCCTCCGAGCAGTACTTC.